A selection of T cell receptor beta chains follows, all from one sample in a study of blood T cell repertoires in COVID-19. Only in-frame clones appear in the TCRdb table, and some are missing; sequencing was by immunoSEQ multiplex PCR. The repertoire holds about 160,000 clones, with approximately 87% as singletons. The sequencing input was PBMCs or T cells enriched from blood (not recorded which). These receptors were collected from a woman between 50 and 59 years old who had recovered from COVID-19. The CDR3 runs from the conserved cysteine through the conserved F or W.

V gene,CDR3 protein
TRBV29-1,CSVGGQLNTEAFF
TRBV6-4,CAGRGGSYNEQFF
TRBV6-2/TRBV6-3,CASSYRGTAYEQYF
TRBV12-3/TRBV12-4,CASSLAGGGTIYF
TRBV18,CASSPRTGGTGELFF
TRBV6-5,CASSNRDRDGYEQYF
TRBV7-2,CASSYPGTGVSEEQYF
TRBV7-3,CASSPSPGGAQGYTF
TRBV29-1,CSVLVQGRENIQYF
TRBV24-1,CATSDSREGSRTEAFF
TRBV11-2,CASSFLNRNYGYTF
TRBV5-1,CASSLVGTGGYGYTF
TRBV30,CAWQGAVSNQPQHF
TRBV6-2/TRBV6-3,CASSLRVTGMNTEAFF
TRBV5-8,CASSLEGLLNNEQFF
TRBV29-1,CSVPIDGTLKRTF
TRBV7-2,CASSLWGVTEAFF
TRBV4-1,CASSQAGQGGRGYTF
TRBV5-1,CASSLTTGYEQYF
TRBV5-4,CASNAGIDTEAFF
TRBV7-9,CASSLREYQHGYTF
TRBV19,CASRPQGAQPQHF
TRBV30,CAWNPGRTGNTIYF
TRBV7-2,CASSLGPGEGYGYTF
TRBV6-5,CASRMTGLNTEAFF
TRBV6-2/TRBV6-3,CASSETKAGNYGYTF
TRBV18,CASSQGRGNTEAFF
TRBV2,CASKLAGETGELFF
TRBV21-1,CASPRGEEGGEAFF
TRBV19,CASRPRGVVGATDTQYF
TRBV4-2,CASSRGLGGGGGDTQYF
TRBV19,CASSFTSGIYNEQFF
TRBV19,CASRPLRTGTENTEAFF
TRBV14,CASSRLAGGPTGELFF
TRBV6-5,CASSYEGGPPQETQYF
TRBV12-3/TRBV12-4,CASSAQGHTEAFF
TRBV29-1,CSVAGGGSSYNEQFF
TRBV7-9,CASTLWGANVLTF
TRBV18,CASSPQSRDRVGYGYTF